The clone carrying this T cell receptor (beta chain) came up many times. From genomic DNA, TCR beta CDR3 was amplified by two-round multiplex PCR. First-round PCR used primers specific to each TRBV and TRBJ gene. TCRdb analysed the multiplex PCR reads with MiXCR anew, one entry per CDR3 protein. This repertoire shows approximately 20,000 distinct CDR3 sequences, about a quarter found once; its top ten account for about 20%. The sample is drawn from a study of prognosis after radiotherapy for stage I lung cancer. Study at large: Deemed medically inoperable were all patients with non-small cell lung cancer. Patients (approximately 13 men, five or six women) were aged roughly 53 to 85, median about 77 years.

With 4 bases clipped from V and 4 bases from J, the junction kept 18 bases outside the gene matches. Per the germline V gene, CDR1 is DFQATT and CDR2 is SNEGSKA (reference sequence). There are 17 residues in the CDR3. Each of the patients had no lymph node involvement on CT and PET/CT and no prior chemotherapy, radiotherapy or other malignancies. Two sampling time points were used, and about 5.8 milliliters of peripheral blood were drawn at each. The sequence was obtained from a donor of 50 years or more with non-small cell lung cancer. Sample: PBMCs, taken before or after stereotactic body radiation therapy (not recorded which). V and J are TRBV20-1 and TRBJ2-7, with TRBD2 matching over 8 bases. The CDR3 nucleotides read TGCAGTGCTACTCAGAAACACTTAAGCGGGAGTGGGTACGAGCAGTACTTC. Translating it yields CSATQKHLSGSGYEQYF.